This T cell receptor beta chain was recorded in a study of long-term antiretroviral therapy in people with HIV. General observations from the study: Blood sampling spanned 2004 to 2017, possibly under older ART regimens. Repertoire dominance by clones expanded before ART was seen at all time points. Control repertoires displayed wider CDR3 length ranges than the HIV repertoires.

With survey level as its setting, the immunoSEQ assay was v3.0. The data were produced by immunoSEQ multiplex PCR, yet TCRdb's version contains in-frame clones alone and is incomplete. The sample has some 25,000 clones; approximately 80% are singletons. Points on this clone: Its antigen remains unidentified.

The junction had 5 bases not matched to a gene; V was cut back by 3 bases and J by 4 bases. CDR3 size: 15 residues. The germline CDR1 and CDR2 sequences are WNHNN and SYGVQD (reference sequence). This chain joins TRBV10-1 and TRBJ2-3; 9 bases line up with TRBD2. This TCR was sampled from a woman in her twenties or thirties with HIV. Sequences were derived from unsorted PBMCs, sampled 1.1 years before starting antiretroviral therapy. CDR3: CASSDSGGYADTQYF. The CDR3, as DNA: TGCGCCAGCAGTGATAGCGGGGGATACGCAGATACGCAGTATTTT.